This entry lists 30 T cell receptor beta chains sequenced from one sample in a study of blood T cell dynamics during melanoma immunotherapy. Sequencing was performed with immunoSEQ multiplex PCR; in TCRdb, only in-frame clones are kept and a portion is missing. The top ten clones hold under 0.25% of a sample with 15,000 to 20,000 clones, 85% to 95% of them seen once. This sample's time point: week 3, after first cycle of checkpoint inhibitor. The starting material was effector memory CD8+ T cells from blood, obtained from a patient treated with checkpoint blockade. These receptors were collected from a human donor with melanoma.

The V gene is TRBV10-3, the J gene TRBJ2-1; D is possibly TRBD1 or TRBD2 (6 bases each). The CDR3 contains 13 residues. In germline, CDR1 is ENHRY, CDR2 SYGVKD. V was pared by 4 bases and J by 5 bases, with 9 bases between. CDR3 sequence reads: CAISVGGHNEQFF. CDR3 DNA: TGTGCCATCAGTGTGGGGGGCCACAATGAGCAGTTCTTC.

This clone was seen only once. The gene calls are TRBV27 and TRBJ2-4, with D perhaps matching TRBD2 (6 bases). The germline V gene has CDR1 MNHEY and CDR2 SMNVEV (reference sequence). The CDR3 totals 19 residues. V was shortened by 6 bases and J by 1 base, with 25 bases between the two germline ends. CDR3: CASSPYSPAGGPAKNIQYF. CDR3 sequence (DNA): TGTGCCAGCAGCCCATACTCTCCAGCGGGCGGACCTGCCAAAAACATTCAGTACTTC.

The V gene is TRBV6-1, the J gene TRBJ1-3, with a possible D match to TRBD1 (5 bases). The CDR3 loop spans 19 amino acids. Between the trimmed V and J ends, which lost 3 bases and 0 bases, there was a span of 21 bases. Germline lookup yields CDR1 MNHNS and CDR2 SASEGT. For the CDR3, the DNA is TGTGCCAGCAGTGATGACCTTGGGACGGTTGTTAGCTCTGGAAACACCATATATTTT. Encoded protein: CASSDDLGTVVSSGNTIYF.

J is TRBJ2-1 and V is TRBV19; 8 bases agree with TRBD1. CDR1 is LNHDA, CDR2 SQIVND, per germline (reference sequence). V gave up 0 bases and J gave up 7 bases; unmatched junction bases: 11. The CDR3 is 17 amino acids. Here the CDR3 DNA reads TGTGCCAGTAGTATAGATCAGGGCCAGGGGGCTTGGAATGAGCAGTTCTTC. This encodes CASSIDQGQGAWNEQFF.

The chain combines TRBV2 with TRBJ2-1; the D is unclear. V lost 5 bases to trimming and J lost 8 bases, with 4 bases between them. The length of the CDR3 is 10 residues. CDR1 SNHLY and CDR2 FYNNEI come from the germline V gene. CDR3 bases: TGTGCCAGCAGTTTCGATGAGCAGTTCTTC. It yields the protein CASSFDEQFF.

The CDR3 nucleotides read TGTGCCAGCAGTTTGAGCGGGAGGGCCCCCGAGCAGTACTTC. It is translated as CASSLSGRAPEQYF. V and J are TRBV27 and TRBJ2-7; 10 bases map to TRBD2. V gave up 3 bases and J gave up 6 bases; unmatched junction bases: 5. There are 14 residues in the CDR3. CDR1 and CDR2 from the germline V gene are MNHEY and SMNVEV (reference sequence).

This clone was recorded only once. This CDR3 reads CASSQDARGYSNQPQHF. The CDR3 region has the DNA TGTGCCAGCAGCCAAGACGCCAGGGGTTATAGCAATCAGCCCCAGCATTTT. The chain couples TRBV4-2 to TRBJ1-5; tentative D call: TRBD1 (6 bases). The germline CDR1 and CDR2 sequences are LGHNA and YNFKEQ. V was shortened by 0 bases and J by 0 bases, with 12 bases between the two germline ends. The CDR3 spans 17 residues.

This chain connects TRBV27 to TRBJ2-1; the D is unclear. The germline gives CDR1 MNHEY, CDR2 SMNVEV (reference sequence). Deletions cut 0 bases from V and 4 bases from J, with 4 bases between. The CDR3 covers 13 residues. The CDR3 DNA follows: TGTGCCAGCAGTTTATCTCTGTACAATGAGCAGTTCTTC. It translates to CASSLSLYNEQFF.

The V and J genes are TRBV27 and TRBJ2-7; 7 bases align to TRBD2. After removal of 2 bases from V and 3 bases from J, the junction contained 7 bases not matched to a gene. Germline CDR1 is MNHEY and CDR2 is SMNVEV (reference sequence). The CDR3 totals 15 residues. The CDR3 region has the DNA TGTGCCAGCAGTTTAGTACTAGCGAGTTACTACGAGCAGTACTTC. Translated: CASSLVLASYYEQYF.

This chain connects TRBV4-1 to TRBJ1-5; TRBD1 matches 8 bases. Looked up from germline, CDR1 is MGHRA and CDR2 is YSYEKL. The CDR3 spans 15 residues. Losses at the gene ends were 2 bases for V and 3 bases for J; bases not matched to a gene: 3. For the CDR3, the DNA is TGCGCCAGCAGCCAATTGCAGGGGGCCAATCAGCCCCAGCATTTT. Residues: CASSQLQGANQPQHF.

The V gene is TRBV12-5, the J gene TRBJ2-7; D unresolved. The CDR3 covers 12 residues. Germline CDR1 and CDR2: LGHNT and FRNRAP. The V and J ends lost 3 bases and 3 bases respectively, with 6 bases between them. Here the CDR3 DNA reads TGTGCTAGTGGTTTAAGGGTCTACGAGCAGTACTTC. This encodes CASGLRVYEQYF.

This chain uses TRBV10-1 with TRBJ2-3; perhaps TRBD2 as D (5 bases). Germline V gene lookup returns CDR1 WNHNN and CDR2 SYGVQD (reference sequence). CDR3 length equals 15 residues. Trimming removed 0 bases at V and 3 bases at J, with 10 bases between. CDR3 region: CASSESRGPTDTQYF. For the CDR3, the DNA is TGCGCCAGCAGTGAGTCGAGAGGGCCGACAGATACGCAGTATTTT.

The V and J genes are TRBV28 and TRBJ1-2; 9 bases are a match to TRBD1. Trimming cost V 8 bases and J 4 bases; bases outside gene matches: 2. The CDR3 extends over 12 amino acids. Germline values: CDR1 MDHEN, CDR2 SYDVKM. This chain's CDR3 is CASLQGAYGYTF. DNA of the CDR3: TGTGCCAGCCTACAGGGGGCCTATGGCTACACCTTC.

The chain joins TRBV2 to TRBJ2-2; TRBD2 aligns across 7 bases. The CDR3 length is 17 residues. CDR1 and CDR2 from the germline V gene are SNHLY and FYNNEI. Germline trimming cut 3 bases from V and 4 bases from J; bases unmatched to any gene: 11. The CDR3 loop reads CASSDPWEGSGTGELFF. The CDR3 bases are TGTGCCAGCAGTGACCCCTGGGAGGGGTCGGGCACCGGGGAGCTGTTTTTT. The full variable domain, with the rest looked up from reference TRBV2 and TRBJ2-2, is EPEVTQTPSHQVTQMGQEVILRCVPISNHLYFYWYRQILGQKVEFLVSFYNNEISEKSEIFDDQFSVERPDGSNFTLKIRSTKLEDSAMYFCASSDPWEGSGTGELFFGEGSRLTVL.

This chain uses TRBV9 with TRBJ1-4, with D maybe TRBD1 (5 bases). The CDR3 consists of 12 residues. Germline CDR1 is SGDLS and CDR2 is YYNGEE. The V end was cut by 7 bases, the J end by 8 bases, with 12 bases between. The CDR3 DNA reads TGTGCCAGCGGGGGAGTCAGGGAAAAACTGTTTTTT. As protein: CASGGVREKLFF.

The genes are TRBV10-2 and TRBJ2-7; D uncertain. The ends were cut back, 4 bases at V and 7 bases at J, with 8 bases in the middle. This CDR3 region has 11 residues. Germline CDR1 WSHSY, CDR2 SAAADI. The CDR3 nucleotides are TGCGCCAGCAGTGGCCCCTTGGAGCAGTACTTC. Protein: CASSGPLEQYF.

The V and J genes are TRBV5-1 and TRBJ2-1; TRBD2 matches 14 bases. Germline CDR1 and CDR2: SGHRS and YFSETQ. The CDR3 covers 22 residues. The V gene end was trimmed by 4 bases and the J gene end by 0 bases; junction bases not matched to a gene: 18. The CDR3 DNA sequence: TGCGCCAGCAGCCTGGCCGGGACTAGCGGGAGACCGTCAATTCCCTCCTACAATGAGCAGTTCTTC. It translates to CASSLAGTSGRPSIPSYNEQFF. Full variable domain (missing parts from reference TRBV5-1 and TRBJ2-1): KAGVTQTPRYLIKTRGQQVTLSCSPISGHRSVSWYQQTPGQGLQFLFEYFSETQRNKGNFPGRFSGRQFSNSRSEMNVSTLELGDSALYLCASSLAGTSGRPSIPSYNEQFFGPGTRLTVL.

This clone appeared once. V usage is TRBV11-2 and J usage is TRBJ2-2; TRBD2 matches 7 bases. Germline V CDR1 and CDR2: SGHAT, FQNNGV. The V segment lost 4 bases and the J segment 2 bases; nucleotides outside the gene matches: 4. The CDR3 consists of 15 residues. CDR3 in DNA: TGTGCCAGCAGCTCGGGGGGACTTAACACCGGGGAGCTGTTTTTT. It codes for CASSSGGLNTGELFF.

The chain uses TRBV5-6 and TRBJ1-5; D not resolved. The V end lost 1 base, the J end lost 0 bases, and 8 bases lay between the germline ends. The CDR3 runs 15 residues. Per the germline V gene, CDR1 is SGHDT and CDR2 is YYEEEE. The CDR3 DNA reads as TGTGCCAGCAGCTTGTTAGGAGATAGCAATCAGCCCCAGCATTTT. Its protein is CASSLLGDSNQPQHF.

In its sample, this clone was seen once. J is TRBJ2-3 and V is TRBV2, with D perhaps being TRBD1 or TRBD2 (7 bases each). The germline CDR1 and CDR2 sequences are SNHLY and FYNNEI. V was trimmed by 7 bases and J by 4 bases, leaving 33 bases between them. The CDR3 is 20 amino acids. The CDR3 sequence is CASNGGYAIQGNVGADTQYF. CDR3 nucleotides: TGTGCCAGCAACGGGGGGTACGCTATACAGGGGAATGTGGGCGCAGATACGCAGTATTTT.

V is TRBV4-1 and J is TRBJ2-7, with TRBD1 identical over 8 bases. From germline, CDR1 is MGHRA and CDR2 YSYEKL. The junction had 5 bases not matched to a gene; V was cut back by 6 bases and J by 1 base. This CDR3 is built from 14 residues. CDR3 DNA sequence: TGCGCCAGCAGACCCGGGACAGGATCCTACGAGCAGTACTTC. It specifies CASRPGTGSYEQYF.

This chain uses TRBV6-1 with TRBJ1-5, with unresolved D. Between the trimmed V and J ends, which lost 8 bases and 0 bases, there was a span of 14 bases. The CDR3 is made up of 15 amino acids. CDR1 MNHNS and CDR2 SASEGT come from the germline V gene. CDR3 residues: CASYGVPNSNQPQHF. CDR3 DNA sequence: TGTGCCAGCTATGGAGTACCCAATAGCAATCAGCCCCAGCATTTT.

This CDR3 reads CASSLDPGETQYF. The CDR3 DNA is TGTGCCAGCAGCTTAGATCCTGGGGAGACCCAGTACTTC. The chain is built from TRBV11-2 and TRBJ2-5; D call uncertain. Germline V gene lookup returns CDR1 SGHAT and CDR2 FQNNGV. The CDR3 length is 13 residues. Trimming shortened V by 0 bases and J by 5 bases, and 7 bases separated the two germline ends. Filled out from reference TRBV11-2 and TRBJ2-5, the complete variable domain reads EAGVAQSPRYKIIEKRQSVAFWCNPISGHATLYWYQQILGQGPKLLIQFQNNGVVDDSQLPKDRFSAERLKGVDSTLKIQPAKLEDSAVYLCASSLDPGETQYFGPGTRLLVL.

The gene calls are TRBV7-9 and TRBJ2-3; a possible D gene is TRBD1 (6 bases). This CDR3 is 19 amino acids long. Deletions cut 0 bases from V and 2 bases from J, with 21 bases between. Germline CDR1 is SEHNR and CDR2 is FQNEAQ (reference sequence). The CDR3 sequence is CASSLALRAGVGATDTQYF. The CDR3 nucleotides read TGTGCCAGCAGCTTAGCGCTTCGGGCAGGGGTAGGGGCCACAGATACGCAGTATTTT.

The gene calls are TRBV27 and TRBJ2-1; 14 nucleotides match TRBD2. This CDR3 is built from 15 residues. Germline V gene sequence: CDR1 MNHEY, CDR2 SMNVEV (reference sequence). V lost 11 bases to trimming and J lost 10 bases; unmatched junction nucleotides: 13. As DNA, the CDR3 is TGTGCCTCCCGACGGGGACTAGCGGGAGTGGAGGAGCAGTTCTTC. This codes for CASRRGLAGVEEQFF.

The rearrangement joins TRBV7-9 to TRBJ1-2, with a weak D call TRBD1 (5 bases). Germline V lookup: CDR1 SEHNR, CDR2 FQNEAQ (reference sequence). The CDR3 has 14 amino acids. V shed 5 bases and J shed 2 bases, with 12 bases lying between them. CDR3 sequence: CASSPAGDNYGYTF. CDR3 DNA: TGTGCCAGCAGCCCTGCTGGGGACAACTATGGCTACACCTTC. The full variable domain, with the rest looked up from reference TRBV7-9 and TRBJ1-2, is DTGVSQNPRHKITKRGQNVTFRCDPISEHNRLYWYRQTLGQGPEFLTYFQNEAQLEKSRLLSDRFSAERPKGSFSTLEIQRTEQGDSAMYLCASSPAGDNYGYTFGSGTRLTVV.

This chain uses TRBV21-1 with TRBJ2-6; TRBD1 is the table's D call, not checked against the DNA. TRBV21-1 counts as a pseudogene. CDR3 size: 18 residues. CDR3 nucleotides: TGTGCCAGCAGCAAAGCGAGCAGGTCGGACTCTGGGGCCAACGTCCTGACTTTC. It translates to CASSKASRSDSGANVLTF.

J is TRBJ2-5 and V is TRBV28, with 9 positions matching TRBD1. After removal of 4 bases from V and 5 bases from J, the junction contained 11 bases not matched to a gene. In germline, CDR1 is MDHEN, CDR2 SYDVKM. This CDR3 has 16 residues. CDR3 in DNA: TGTGCCAGCAGTTCAATACCAGGGACAGGGACGGAGACCCAGTACTTC. Protein: CASSSIPGTGTETQYF. The full variable domain, its missing parts supplied by reference TRBV28 and TRBJ2-5, is DVKVTQSSRYLVKRTGEKVFLECVQDMDHENMFWYRQDPGLGLRLIYFSYDVKMKEKGDIPEGYSVSREKKERFSLILESASTNQTSMYLCASSSIPGTGTETQYFGPGTRLLVL.

The genes are TRBV7-6 and TRBJ2-7, with 7 bases aligning to TRBD2. Germline-derived CDR1 and CDR2 are SGHVS and FNYEAQ. The V and J ends lost 1 base and 4 bases, in that order; junction bases with no gene match: 10. CDR3 length: 16 amino acids. This CDR3 is CASSLEAAGVLYEQYF. The DNA for the CDR3 is TGTGCCAGCAGCTTAGAGGCGGCGGGGGTGCTGTACGAGCAGTACTTC. Full variable domain (remainder filled in from reference TRBV7-6 and TRBJ2-7): GAGVSQSPRYKVTKRGQDVALRCDPISGHVSLYWYRQALGQGPEFLTYFNYEAQQDKSGLPNDRFSAERPEGSISTLTIQRTEQRDSAMYRCASSLEAAGVLYEQYFGPGTRLTVT.

The rearrangement links TRBV2 to TRBJ2-7; a possible D gene is TRBD2 (6 bases). Trimming took 5 bases from V and 2 from J, leaving 19 bases between them. This CDR3 is 16 amino acids long. Germline-derived CDR1 and CDR2 are SNHLY and FYNNEI. CDR3 region: CASSPRRRDRPYEQYF. The CDR3, as DNA: TGTGCCAGCAGTCCCCGGAGGCGGGACCGACCCTACGAGCAGTACTTC.